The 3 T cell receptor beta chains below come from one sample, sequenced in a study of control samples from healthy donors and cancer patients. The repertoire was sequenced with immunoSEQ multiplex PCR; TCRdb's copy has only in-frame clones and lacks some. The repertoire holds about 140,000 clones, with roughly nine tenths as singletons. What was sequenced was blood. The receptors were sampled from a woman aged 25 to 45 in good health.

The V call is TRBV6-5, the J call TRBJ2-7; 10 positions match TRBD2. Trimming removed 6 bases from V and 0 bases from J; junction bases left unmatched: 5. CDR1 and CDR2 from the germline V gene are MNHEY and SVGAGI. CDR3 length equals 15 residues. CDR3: CASRLAGGLSYEQYF. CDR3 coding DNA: TGTGCCAGCAGGTTAGCGGGAGGCCTCTCCTACGAGCAGTACTTC.

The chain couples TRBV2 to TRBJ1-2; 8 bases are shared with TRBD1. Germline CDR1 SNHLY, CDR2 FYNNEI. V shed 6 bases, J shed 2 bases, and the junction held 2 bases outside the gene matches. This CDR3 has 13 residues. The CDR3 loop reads CASSWDRNYGYTF. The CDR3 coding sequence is TGTGCCAGCAGCTGGGACAGGAACTATGGCTACACCTTC.

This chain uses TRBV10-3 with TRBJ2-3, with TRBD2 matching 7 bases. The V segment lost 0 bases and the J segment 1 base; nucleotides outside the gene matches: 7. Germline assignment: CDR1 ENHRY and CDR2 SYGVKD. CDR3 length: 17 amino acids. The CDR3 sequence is CAISESIFAGGTDTQYF. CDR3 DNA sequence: TGTGCCATCAGTGAGTCGATTTTTGCGGGAGGCACAGATACGCAGTATTTT.